This entry concerns a single T cell receptor beta chain. Antigen specificity is unknown. Germline CDR1 MGHDK, CDR2 SYGVNS. The trim removed 6 bases at V and 4 bases at J, leaving 8 bases unmatched. CDR3 length equals 14 residues. Only in-frame clones appear in the TCRdb table, and some are missing; sequencing was by immunoSEQ multiplex PCR. The data hold roughly 110,000 clones, with just under 90% observed a single time. This entry is derived from a study of T cell responses to AZD1222 COVID-19 vaccine. Overall study results and limits: White British donors predominated, females outnumbered males, and clonal diversity was possibly underestimated. As reported, nearly half of all spike-specific TCRs target variant regions that are unmutated.

The input for sequencing was peripheral blood, taken on day 0 of AZD1222 vaccination. The chain is built from TRBV25-1 and TRBJ1-2; 7 nucleotides align to TRBD1. The sequence was collected from an adult in good health. CDR3 in amino acids: CASSSGTAVYGYTF. The CDR3 DNA follows: TGTGCCAGCAGCTCCGGGACAGCCGTCTATGGCTACACCTTC.